This entry lists 9 T cell receptor beta chains sequenced from one sample in a study of T cells in Graves' hyperthyroidism and ophthalmopathy. From RNA transcripts, TCR beta CDR3 regions were amplified. Carried out on the TCR CDR3, a first-round RT-PCR used the HTBI primer set. TCRdb processed the multiplex PCR reads anew with MiXCR; each CDR3 protein has one entry. The table includes 340,000 or so distinct CDR3 sequences, roughly 20% detected once. Sequencing was done on a sample of blood. The source of these receptors is a woman between 45 and 60 years old with Graves' hyperthyroidism.

This clonotype was recorded many times. This chain uses TRBV6-1 with TRBJ2-3; 12 nucleotides agree with TRBD2. CDR1 MNHNS and CDR2 SASEGT come from the germline V gene. The ends lost 10 bases at V and 5 bases at J; junction bases unmatched: 7. The CDR3 runs to 14 residues. Here the CDR3 DNA reads TGTGCCACACGACTAGCGGGGGTTCTAGATACGCAGTATTTT. Its translation: CATRLAGVLDTQYF.

The table lists this clonotype with a few counts. The chain has TRBV5-6 and TRBJ1-1; D unresolved. The CDR3 covers 12 residues. The germline V gene has CDR1 SGHDT and CDR2 YYEEEE. With 4 bases removed from V and 6 bases from J, the gap between germline ends came to 10 bases. The CDR3 DNA is TGTGCCAGCAGCGTTGGGGTGGCTGAAGCTTTCTTT. It specifies CASSVGVAEAFF.

At least ten counts were recorded for this clonotype. This rearrangement joins TRBV6-5 to TRBJ1-6; possibly TRBD1 for D (5 bases). The CDR3 runs 11 residues. The V and J ends lost 6 bases and 11 bases respectively, with 8 bases between them. Germline assignment: CDR1 MNHEY and CDR2 SVGAGI. Here the CDR3 DNA reads TGTGCCAGCAGACAGGATCCACCCCTCCACTTT. This encodes CASRQDPPLHF.

This chain connects TRBV19 to TRBJ2-7, with 7 bases identical to TRBD1. This CDR3 has 13 amino acids. Germline CDR1 reads LNHDA; CDR2 reads SQIVND (reference sequence). Germline trimming cut 4 bases from V and 4 bases from J; bases unmatched to any gene: 4. CDR3 sequence: CASSTDRDYEQYF. CDR3 DNA sequence: TGTGCCAGTAGTACCGACAGGGATTACGAGCAGTACTTC.

The V gene is TRBV27, the J gene TRBJ2-7; possible D gene TRBD2, 5 bases. Trimming cost V 4 bases and J 3 bases, with 16 bases left between them. Germline V gives CDR1 MNHEY, CDR2 SMNVEV (reference sequence). CDR3 length: 15 residues. The CDR3 DNA sequence: TGTGCCAGCAGTTCGACCTCGAGACGGGGCTACGAGCAGTACTTC. Its protein is CASSSTSRRGYEQYF.

In the case of this clonotype: The junction shows a germline mismatch at one end, possibly a read error. The chain links TRBV11-2 to TRBJ2-1; D unresolved. CDR1 and CDR2 (germline): SGHAT, FQNNGV. This CDR3 is 12 amino acids long. DNA of the CDR3: TGTACCAGCAGTTTAGTCTACAATGAGCAGTTCTTC. Translation gives CTSSLVYNEQFF.

As to this clonotype: One end of the junction does not line up with germline, which may come from a read error. V usage is TRBV5-5 and J usage is TRBJ1-6; D uncertain. Germline CDR1 SGHKS, CDR2 YYEKEE (reference sequence). CDR3 length equals 15 residues. CDR3 loop: CASSFETHYNSPLRF. Written as DNA, the CDR3 is TGTGCCAGCAGCTTCGAGACGCACTATAATTCACCCCTCCGCTTT.

This clonotype was detected only a few times. This CDR3 reads CASSEGQGLQPQHF. Written as DNA, the CDR3 is TGTGCCAGCAGTGAGGGCCAGGGGCTTCAGCCCCAGCATTTT. The V call is TRBV2, the J call TRBJ1-5, with a weak D call TRBD1 (6 bases). Germline CDR1 reads SNHLY; CDR2 reads FYNNEI. The CDR3 is 14 amino acids. V was pared by 3 bases and J by 6 bases, with 12 bases between.

This clonotype appeared a few times. The chain recombines TRBV20-1 with TRBJ2-4, with TRBD1 matching 8 bases. The CDR3 extends over 16 amino acids. Germline CDR1 and CDR2: DFQATT and SNEGSKA (reference sequence). Losses at the gene ends were 0 bases for V and 2 bases for J; bases not matched to a gene: 6. The CDR3 nucleotides are TGCAGTGCTAGAGATTACCAGGGGGCAACCAAAAACATTCAGTACTTC. Protein product: CSARDYQGATKNIQYF.